This TCR beta chain was recovered during a study of cytomegalovirus exposure and HLA in healthy donors. Study-wide context: As an earlier analysis found, about 200 million T cells yielded 90 million to 140 million unique TCR beta sequences.

General study results and limits: Later on, an analysis tied about 17,000 TCR beta sequences to HLA alleles at 0.05 false discovery rate. The study put under 200 TCR beta chains on its list as cytomegalovirus-associated.

As concerns this clone: Antigen specificity is unknown.

In the PCR, 60 Vbeta and 13 Jbeta primers were used. Authors' analysis steps: A follow-up analysis tallied 86 million or so unique TCR beta chains, 9 million to 11 million shared. Sequenced by immunoSEQ multiplex PCR; TCRdb stores in-frame clones only, minus some. The V and J calls and clone size were taken over from that table, and D and trimming were inferred from the DNA. Here the sample spans more than 85,000 clones, approximately 72% being singletons. With 5 bases removed from V and 0 bases from J, the gap between germline ends came to 5 bases. Germline V gives CDR1 SGHAT, CDR2 FQNNGV. This CDR3 is 12 amino acids long.

The chain recombines TRBV11-2 with TRBJ2-7; no clear D gene. The TCR originated in a man aged 30-40 years in good health and CMV-seronegative. The sample consisted of PBMCs. The CDR3 nucleotides are TGTGCCAGCAGCGGCAGCTCCTACGAGCAGTACTTC. Translation gives CASSGSSYEQYF.